This T cell receptor beta chain was sequenced during a study of T cell responses to AZD1222 COVID-19 vaccine. General study findings and limits: Donor demographics were predominantly white British with a female majority; clonal diversity may be underestimated. A reported finding is that nearly half of spike-specific TCRs target unmutated variant regions.

TCRdb's table, derived via immunoSEQ multiplex PCR, lists solely in-frame clones and lacks some. The data contain around 100,000 clones, about 87% of them singletons. Notes on this clone: Its antigen is currently unknown.

Germline-derived CDR1 and CDR2 are LGHDT and YNNKEL (reference sequence). J lost 7 bases, V lost 2 bases, and 9 bases had no gene match. The CDR3 covers 15 residues. The rearrangement joins TRBV3-1 (or the pseudogene TRBV3-2) to TRBJ1-1; 8 bases line up with TRBD1. The TCR was taken from an adult in good health. Here the sequenced sample was peripheral blood, taken on day 0 of AZD1222 vaccination. The CDR3 loop reads CASSQQPGGVGEAFF. CDR3 nucleotide sequence: TGTGCCAGCAGCCAACAGCCAGGGGGCGTCGGTGAAGCTTTCTTT.